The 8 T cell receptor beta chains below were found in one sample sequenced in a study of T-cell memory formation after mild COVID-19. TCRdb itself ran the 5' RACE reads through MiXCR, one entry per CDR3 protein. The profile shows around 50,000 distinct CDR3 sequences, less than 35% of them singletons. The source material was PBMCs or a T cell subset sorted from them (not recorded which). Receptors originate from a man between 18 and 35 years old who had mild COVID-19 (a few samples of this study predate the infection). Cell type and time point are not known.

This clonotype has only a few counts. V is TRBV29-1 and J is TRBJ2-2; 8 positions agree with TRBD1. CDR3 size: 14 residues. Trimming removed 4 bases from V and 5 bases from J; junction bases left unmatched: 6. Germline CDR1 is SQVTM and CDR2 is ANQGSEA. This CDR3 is CSVAVTGVTGELFF. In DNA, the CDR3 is TGCAGCGTTGCCGTGACAGGGGTTACCGGGGAGCTGTTTTTT.

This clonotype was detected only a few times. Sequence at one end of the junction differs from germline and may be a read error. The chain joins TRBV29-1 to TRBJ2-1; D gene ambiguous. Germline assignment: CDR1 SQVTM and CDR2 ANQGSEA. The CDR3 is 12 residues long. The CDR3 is CGVRAPSNEQFF. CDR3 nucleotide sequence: TGCGGCGTTCGGGCCCCGAGCAATGAGCAGTTCTTC.

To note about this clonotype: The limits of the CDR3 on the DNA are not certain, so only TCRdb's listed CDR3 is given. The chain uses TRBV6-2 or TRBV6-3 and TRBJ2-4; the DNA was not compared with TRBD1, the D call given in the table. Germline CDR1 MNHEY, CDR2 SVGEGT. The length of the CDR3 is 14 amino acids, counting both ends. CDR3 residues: CASSWAHGAPEGYF.

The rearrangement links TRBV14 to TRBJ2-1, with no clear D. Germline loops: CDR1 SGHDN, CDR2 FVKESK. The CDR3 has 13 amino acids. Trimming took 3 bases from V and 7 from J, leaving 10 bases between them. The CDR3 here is CASSQTNGNEQFF. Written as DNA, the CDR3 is TGTGCCAGCAGCCAGACCAATGGTAATGAGCAGTTCTTC.

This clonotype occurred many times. The CDR3 DNA follows: TGTGCCAGCAGCCCCCTTAGCGGGGGGACCTACAATGAGCAGTTCTTC. Its protein is CASSPLSGGTYNEQFF. The chain recombines TRBV7-3 with TRBJ2-1, with 10 nucleotides matching TRBD2. Losses at the gene ends were 5 bases for V and 2 bases for J; bases not matched to a gene: 6. Germline CDR1 reads SGHTA; CDR2 reads FQGTGA. The CDR3 consists of 16 residues.

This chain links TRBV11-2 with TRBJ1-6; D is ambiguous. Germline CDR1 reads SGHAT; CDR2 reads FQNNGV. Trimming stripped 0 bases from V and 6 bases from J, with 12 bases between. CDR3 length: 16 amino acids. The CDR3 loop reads CASSLDAGRRNSPLHF. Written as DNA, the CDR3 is TGTGCCAGCAGCTTAGACGCCGGTAGGCGTAATTCACCCCTCCACTTT.

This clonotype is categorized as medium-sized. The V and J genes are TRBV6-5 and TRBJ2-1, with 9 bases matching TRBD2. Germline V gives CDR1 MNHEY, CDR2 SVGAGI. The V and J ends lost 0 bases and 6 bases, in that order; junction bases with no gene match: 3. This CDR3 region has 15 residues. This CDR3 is CASSYSRGGGNEQFF. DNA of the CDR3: TGTGCCAGCAGTTACTCCCGCGGGGGGGGCAATGAGCAGTTCTTC.

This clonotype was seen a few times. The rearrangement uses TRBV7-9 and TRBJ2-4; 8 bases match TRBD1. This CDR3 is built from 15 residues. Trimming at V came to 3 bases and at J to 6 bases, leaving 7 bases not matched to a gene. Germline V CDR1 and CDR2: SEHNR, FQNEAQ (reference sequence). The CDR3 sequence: CASSLPDRGGNIQYF. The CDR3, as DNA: TGTGCCAGCAGCTTGCCAGACAGGGGAGGAAACATTCAGTACTTC. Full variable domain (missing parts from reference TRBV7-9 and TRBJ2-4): DTGVSQNPRHKITKRGQNVTFRCDPISEHNRLYWYRQTLGQGPEFLTYFQNEAQLEKSRLLSDRFSAERPKGSFSTLEIQRTEQGDSAMYLCASSLPDRGGNIQYFGAGTRLSVL.